Detailed here is one T cell receptor beta chain. The target of this receptor is not known. No much larger clonotype is one base removed from it; base qualities were not supplied. The TCR beta CDR3 regions were amplified from the RNA transcripts. For the first round of RT-PCR on the TCR CDR3, the HTBI primer set was used together with the Qiagen OneStep RT-PCR kit. The libraries were constructed in a second round of multiplex PCR and then size-selected and purified. Sequencing of the libraries was done on an Illumina HiSeq2000 using paired-end 100 bp reads. The authors' pipeline ran thus. SOAPnuke was used to process the raw data, throwing out any read that contained adapters or uncalled bases, had a mean Phred below 15, or lacked an exact constant-primer or identifier match. High-quality paired reads were merged with COPE v1.2.5, and unique nucleotide sequences were defined as clonotypes. MiTCR v1.1 was used to align the clonotypes against IMGT TRBV, TRBD and TRBJ reference segments. Only V-J combinations with frequency above 0.0001, covering 99% to 99.2% of repertoires, were analysed. The TCS score was defined as F50 (clonal expansion) divided by E x V (chaos), with BLOSUM62-based TCRdist calculated between CDR3 peptides within each V-J. Welch's t-statistics and random forest reduced fewer than 550 V-J features to 13, which were used in a naive Bayes classifier (R e1071). The Morisita-Horn index was used to measure how similar the thyroid and blood repertoires were. TCRdb's own reprocessing of the public reads used fastp at Q25 and MiXCR and kept productive beta chains. Rows with one shared CDR3 protein collapse into an entry with the most common genes and DNA. The V and J calls come from TCRdb's annotation, not from the publication. The sample table shows fewer than 650,000 distinct CDR3 sequences, and about 15% are seen once. The ten largest clonotypes hold about 4% of the sample.

Sequences MNHEY (CDR1) and SMNVEV (CDR2) are obtained from the germline V gene (reference sequence). Here V drops 0 bases and J drops 7 bases, and the junction holds 8 bases not matched to any gene. From its cysteine to its phenylalanine, the CDR3 spans 16 amino acids. The only DNA kept is the CDR3, 48 bases in frame from the first base. Ophthalmopathy patients had moderately to severely active disease, with a Clinical Activity Score of 3 or more, a NOSPECS grade of 4 or more, and a disease duration of less than 3 months. Patients with uncontrolled infections, other autoimmune diseases, pregnancy or lactation were excluded. Diagnoses were established on the basis of clinical symptoms, serum thyroxine and TRAb, thyroid ultrasound, and orbital computed tomography. Ficoll-Paque density gradient centrifugation was used to isolate PBMCs from about 9 ml of fresh peripheral blood. Trizol reagent was used to extract total RNA, and RNA quality was then checked on an Agilent 2100 Bioanalyzer.

The sample originates from a study of T cells in Graves' hyperthyroidism and ophthalmopathy (dated by TCRdb to about 2019). In the study overall: Peripheral blood samples were taken at the time of initial diagnosis, prior to any treatment. In addition, the study compared T-cell repertoires in thyroid tissue and in blood from roughly six Graves' hyperthyroidism patients. Whether ophthalmopathy could be predicted prospectively was tested in an independent validation cohort made up of under 20 hyperthyroidism patients plus 17 patients who later progressed to ophthalmopathy. The roughly 100 discovery patients were randomly split 7:3 into training and test sets. After sampling, hyperthyroidism patients received methimazole starting at 30 mg daily, and ophthalmopathy patients received high-dose intravenous methylprednisolone. TCR V-J signatures able to tell the groups apart were searched for in a discovery cohort of 90 to 100 patients, of whom more than 40 had Graves' ophthalmopathy and about 55 had stable Graves' hyperthyroidism. According to the paper, TCR Vbeta CDR3 sequencing was carried out on 135 peripheral blood samples, which came from 40 to 45 ophthalmopathy, fewer than 80 hyperthyroidism and about 17 progressor patients.

Study-wide conclusions, independent of this receptor: In validation, progression to ophthalmopathy was predicted by the model with nearly 71% sensitivity and roughly 76% specificity, a median of 6.5 months before onset. In cross-validation, a model built on a 13 V-J signature told ophthalmopathy apart from stable hyperthyroidism with just under 90% sensitivity and approximately 81% specificity, and in testing the same model reached 80%/75%. Most expanded thyroid clonotypes (frequency above 0.001) were also detected in blood, suggesting blood repertoires may reflect thyroid immune responses. No statistical method was used to fix the sample size in advance, and group allocation was not hidden from the investigators.

In this chain, TRBV27 is recombined with TRBJ2-2, with 7 middle bases fitting TRBD2. Sequenced input: blood. This clonotype originated in a woman aged 40-49 years with Graves' ophthalmopathy. The nucleotide sequence reads as follows: TGTGCCAGCAGTTTATCGCCGGCTAGCGGAAACGGGGAGCTGTTTTTT. It encodes CASSLSPASGNGELFF.